This T cell receptor beta chain derives from a study of neurological immune-mediated disorders. Study conclusions and caveats: TCR-beta repertoires seemed private in all groups, with no expanded CDR3 amino acid sequences shared.

The CDR3 has 14 amino acids. Trimming took 4 bases from V and 6 from J, leaving 13 bases between them. The sample holds many counts of this clonotype. As yet, its antigen is unknown. Sample time point: longitudinal time-point 3. TCRdb itself ran the 5' RACE reads through MiXCR, one entry per CDR3 protein. The data show around 97,000 distinct CDR3 sequences, 10% to 14% seen once. J is TRBJ2-1 and V is TRBV12-3 or TRBV12-4; D gene unclear. Sequencing used PBMCs. This clonotype was sampled from a female donor with HTLV-1-associated myelopathy (HAM/TSP). CDR3 amino acids: CASSYPEQLNEQFF. The CDR3 DNA reads as TGTGCCAGCAGTTATCCTGAGCAGCTCAATGAGCAGTTCTTC.